This T cell receptor beta chain was recorded in a study of blood T cell repertoires in COVID-19. Clones were read by immunoSEQ multiplex PCR, and TCRdb kept only the in-frame ones, dropping some. Here the sample spans fewer than 300,000 clones, about 89% being singletons. Looked up from germline, CDR1 is KGHSH and CDR2 is LQKENI. V lost 0 bases and J 3 bases, leaving 14 bases between the germline ends. The CDR3 runs to 16 residues. The chain joins TRBV18 to TRBJ1-2; D is undetermined. The receptor was derived from a man aged 35 to 55 who had recovered from COVID-19. What was sequenced was peripheral blood. CDR3 coding DNA: TGTGCCAGCTCACCACCGGTTACTATACGGTACTATGGCTACACCTTC. The encoded protein is CASSPPVTIRYYGYTF.